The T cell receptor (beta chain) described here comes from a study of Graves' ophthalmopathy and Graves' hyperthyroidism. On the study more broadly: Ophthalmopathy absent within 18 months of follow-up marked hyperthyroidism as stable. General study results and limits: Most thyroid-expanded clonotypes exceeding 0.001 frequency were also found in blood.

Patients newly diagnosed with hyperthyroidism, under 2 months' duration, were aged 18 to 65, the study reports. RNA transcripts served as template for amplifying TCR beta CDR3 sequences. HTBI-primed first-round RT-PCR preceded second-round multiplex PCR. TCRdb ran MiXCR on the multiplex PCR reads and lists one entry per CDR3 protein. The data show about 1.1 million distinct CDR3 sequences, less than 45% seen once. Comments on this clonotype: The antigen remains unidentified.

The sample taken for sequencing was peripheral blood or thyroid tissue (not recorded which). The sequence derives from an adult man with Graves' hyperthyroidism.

CDR3 in amino acids: CASSLGAELSSYEQYF. Written as DNA, the CDR3 is TGTGCCAGCAGTTTAGGAGCAGAACTAAGCTCCTACGAGCAGTACTTC. This chain joins TRBV28 and TRBJ2-7; D is ambiguous. The CDR3 totals 16 residues. The V end was cut by 2 bases, the J end by 0 bases, with 14 bases between. Germline CDR1 reads MDHEN; CDR2 reads SYDVKM.